This T cell receptor (beta chain) was sequenced during a study of shared clonotypes between healthy human individuals. Overall study findings and caveats: Sorted-subset sequencing, rarefaction showed, was incomplete despite large depth.

A remark on this clone: No antigen is known for it.

This CDR3 has 17 amino acids. V dropped 4 bases and J dropped 4 bases, with 21 bases sitting between them. The germline gives CDR1 SGHNT, CDR2 YYREEE (reference sequence). The method was immunoSEQ multiplex PCR; TCRdb's version includes in-frame clones alone and lacks a portion of them. The repertoire holds roughly 1,000,000 clones, around 78% seen once, with 0.52% in the top ten. Sequenced material: memory CD4+ T cells from PBMCs. Described subset: CD45RA-negative fraction. This rearrangement joins TRBV5-4 to TRBJ1-3, with D perhaps TRBD1 (6 bases). The receptor was isolated from a man aged 18 to 29 in good health. Some clones in this sample may be carry-over from other donors' samples. In nucleotides, the CDR3 is TGTGCCAGCAGCATGCGTGCAACAGGGACGTCCGGAAACACCATATATTTT. Its translation: CASSMRATGTSGNTIYF.